These T cell receptor beta chains were read from a single sample in a study of shared clonotypes between healthy human individuals. The table came from immunoSEQ multiplex PCR; TCRdb's copy has only in-frame clones and leaves some out. Of a few million clones listed, roughly 92% are singletons. Sequencing was performed on naive CD4+ T cells sorted from blood. The receptors shown here come from a man between 18 and 29 years old in good health. The CDR3 runs from the conserved cysteine through the conserved F or W. The D gene is left open where the match is weak. Part of the rows lack a size; the others show once, few, many or a class for expanded clones.

clone size,J gene,V gene,D gene,CDR3 DNA,CDR3 protein
NA,TRBJ1-2,TRBV9,NA,TGTGCCAGCAGCTCGGGGGCTTTAGATGGCTACACCTTC,CASSSGALDGYTF
NA,TRBJ1-5,TRBV28,TRBD1,TGTGCCAGCGGGACAGGGGGGTATAGCAATCAGCCCCAGCATTTT,CASGTGGYSNQPQHF
NA,TRBJ1-1,TRBV5-1,TRBD1,TGCGCCAGCAGCTTTGTAAAGATCGGAGCTATTTTCAAGGACAGGGGTGACACTGAAGCTTTCTTT,CASSFVKIGAIFKDRGDTEAFF
NA,TRBJ1-3,TRBV7-6,NA,TGTGCCAGCAGCTTTAAGGAAGGAAACACCATATATTTT,CASSFKEGNTIYF
NA,TRBJ2-7,TRBV5-4,TRBD2,TGTGCCAGCAGCTTGGGCCTAGCGGAGGCGGACTACGAGCAGTACTTC,CASSLGLAEADYEQYF
NA,TRBJ2-5,TRBV7-2,NA,TGTGCCAGCAGCTTGGGGGCTGGGCTCCCGGGCCAGTACTTC,CASSLGAGLPGQYF
NA,TRBJ1-2,TRBV10-3,NA,TGTGCCATCAGTGAAGGTCAGACCTATGGCTACACCTTC,CAISEGQTYGYTF
NA,TRBJ1-1,TRBV12-5,TRBD1,TGTGCTAGTGGTTTGGTGCTTGGACAGGGGCCGAGGAACACTGAAGCTTTCTTT,CASGLVLGQGPRNTEAFF
NA,TRBJ1-3,TRBV6-1,NA,TGTGCCAGCAGCGTAACACCCAGCTCTGGAAACACCATATATTTT,CASSVTPSSGNTIYF
NA,TRBJ2-5,TRBV7-8,TRBD1,TGTGCCAGCAGCTTAGGGGTAGGGGGCGGAGAGACCCAGTACTTC,CASSLGVGGGETQYF
once,TRBJ2-7,TRBV5-1,NA,TGCGCCAGCAGCATCCGGGACCGTCCGGGCTACGAGCAGTACTTC,CASSIRDRPGYEQYF
NA,TRBJ2-1,TRBV13,NA,TGTGCCAGCAGCCCGCCCGTCACCTACAATGAGCAGTTCTTC,CASSPPVTYNEQFF
NA,TRBJ1-1,TRBV6-5,NA,TGTGCCAGCAGTTACTCCGAAAACACTGAAGCTTTCTTT,CASSYSENTEAFF
NA,TRBJ2-7,TRBV10-3,TRBD2,TGTGCCATCAGTGGGGGACTAGCGGGAGTCTTGTACGAGCAGTACTTC,CAISGGLAGVLYEQYF
NA,TRBJ1-1,TRBV5-1,NA,TGCGCCAGCAGCCCCCACGAAATTCGGGGCTTCACTGAAGCTTTCTTT,CASSPHEIRGFTEAFF
NA,TRBJ1-1,TRBV9,TRBD1,TGTGCCAGCAGCGTCCAGGGGGGAAGGGGCGATGAAGCTTTCTTT,CASSVQGGRGDEAFF
few,TRBJ2-7,TRBV6-1,NA,TGTGCCAGCAGGGGATACTTGGGTACCTACGAGCAGTACTTC,CASRGYLGTYEQYF
NA,TRBJ1-2,TRBV9,NA,TGTGCCAGCAGCGCCCGCCCGGGGCGCGACTATGGCTACACCTTC,CASSARPGRDYGYTF
NA,TRBJ2-4,TRBV5-1,NA,TGCGCCAGCAGCTTGGTTGGCGAGGGGGCCAAAAACATTCAGTACTTC,CASSLVGEGAKNIQYF
once,TRBJ2-5,TRBV2,NA,TGTGCCAGCAGTGTTAAACAGGTCCAGCAGTACTTC,CASSVKQVQQYF
NA,TRBJ2-7,TRBV11-2,NA,TGTGCCAGCAGCCCACCCCCAGGAACTCGGGAGCAGTACTTC,CASSPPPGTREQYF
NA,TRBJ2-3,TRBV30,NA,TGTGCCTGGAGTGTACAGGGAAATACGCAGTATTTT,CAWSVQGNTQYF
few,TRBJ1-5,TRBV2,TRBD1,TGTGCCAGCAGTTTGACAGGGGATCAGCCCCAGCATTTT,CASSLTGDQPQHF
NA,TRBJ1-6,TRBV10-3,NA,TGTGCCATCAGGGCGGACGGAAGCTCCTATAATTCACCCCTCCACTTT,CAIRADGSSYNSPLHF
NA,TRBJ1-6,TRBV19,TRBD1,TGTGCCAGTAGTGGGGACAGGACGAAAACATCACCCCTCCACTTT,CASSGDRTKTSPLHF
NA,TRBJ1-1,TRBV7-9,NA,TGTGCCAGCAGGGAGGGCACTGAAGCTTTCTTT,CASREGTEAFF
NA,TRBJ1-2,TRBV4-1,NA,TGCGCCAGCAGCCCCCCCCGGGGGGCGTCAACCAGCGGCTACACCTTC,CASSPPRGASTSGYTF
NA,TRBJ2-7,TRBV11-2,NA,TGTGCCAGCAGCTTAGATCGGCGGGGAGGAACCTACGAGCAGTACTTC,CASSLDRRGGTYEQYF
NA,TRBJ2-1,TRBV5-1,TRBD1,TGCGCCAGCAGCTTGGCTTGGACAGGGATAGGCAATGAGCAGTTCTTC,CASSLAWTGIGNEQFF
NA,TRBJ1-1,TRBV12-5,NA,TGTGCTAGTGGTTTGATAGGGGGGTATCAGGGCAGAGATTTGATCGGTGATAACACTGAAGCTTTCTTT,CASGLIGGYQGRDLIGDNTEAFF
NA,TRBJ2-1,TRBV6-5,TRBD2,TGTGCCAGCACTACAAGGACTAGCGGCTACAATGAGCAGTTCTTC,CASTTRTSGYNEQFF
few,TRBJ1-1,TRBV19,NA,TGTGCCACCCGAGGGCAGGGTAACACTGAAGCTTTCTTT,CATRGQGNTEAFF
NA,TRBJ2-7,TRBV6-6,TRBD2,TGTGCCAGCAGTTACTCCCCGGGAGGGTCCTACGAGCAGTACTTC,CASSYSPGGSYEQYF
NA,TRBJ2-3,TRBV2,NA,TGTGCCAGCAGTGTCGGGACGGGGCAAACAGATACGCAGTATTTT,CASSVGTGQTDTQYF
NA,TRBJ2-7,TRBV5-1,NA,TGCGCCAGCAGCTTGATCCCAGGCTACGAGCAGTACTTC,CASSLIPGYEQYF
NA,TRBJ2-5,TRBV7-9,NA,TGTGCCAGCAGCCCAACGCCAAGTGCGGAGACCCAGTACTTC,CASSPTPSAETQYF
once,TRBJ1-6,TRBV9,NA,TGTGCCAGCAGCGTAGCTCTTAACTCACCCCTCCACTTT,CASSVALNSPLHF
NA,TRBJ2-7,TRBV7-2,TRBD2,TGTGCCAGCAGCCCTACTAGCGGGGGGGCGTACGAGCAGTACTTC,CASSPTSGGAYEQYF
NA,TRBJ1-1,TRBV19,NA,TGTGCCAGTAGTATAGTGGGGGGGGCGAACACTGAAGCTTTCTTT,CASSIVGGANTEAFF
NA,TRBJ1-2,TRBV6-6,TRBD1,TGTGCCAGCACCCACGGGACAGGGGGCCATGGCTACACCTTC,CASTHGTGGHGYTF
NA,TRBJ1-5,TRBV18,NA,TGTGCCAGCTCACCAGCCGAATCCCTCAATCAGCCCCAGCATTTT,CASSPAESLNQPQHF
once,TRBJ2-3,TRBV10-3,NA,TGTGCCATCACCATGGACCCCACAGATACGCAGTATTTT,CAITMDPTDTQYF
NA,TRBJ1-3,TRBV25-1,NA,TGTGCCAGCAGGGACGGAGCCTCTGGAAACACCATATATTTT,CASRDGASGNTIYF
NA,TRBJ2-7,TRBV6-8,TRBD2,TGTGCCAGCAAGGGGGGACACGGGACTAGCGGGGGAATCCTCTACGAGCAGTACTTC,CASKGGHGTSGGILYEQYF
NA,TRBJ2-3,TRBV7-2,NA,TGTGCCAGCAGCGGAGTAGGCGGCCCAGATACGCAGTATTTT,CASSGVGGPDTQYF
NA,TRBJ1-1,TRBV5-1,NA,TGCGCCAGCAGCCCAACTCTCGGGAGGAAGAACACTGAAGCTTTCTTT,CASSPTLGRKNTEAFF
NA,TRBJ2-1,TRBV10-3,TRBD2,TGTGCCATCAGTCCCGGACTAGCGGGAGGTCCTTCAACCGCCAATGAGCAGTTCTTC,CAISPGLAGGPSTANEQFF
NA,TRBJ2-3,TRBV9,TRBD2,TGTGCCAGCAGCGTTGGGACTAGCGGGAGGGAGGTAGATACGCAGTATTTT,CASSVGTSGREVDTQYF
NA,TRBJ2-3,TRBV28,NA,TGTGCCAGCAGTTCCCCGGGACCTGGCCCAGATACGCAGTATTTT,CASSSPGPGPDTQYF
NA,TRBJ2-5,TRBV5-1,TRBD2,TGCGCCAGCAGCGTGCTTCCGGGACTAGCGGGAGAGGAGGCCCAGTACTTC,CASSVLPGLAGEEAQYF
NA,TRBJ2-1,TRBV5-1,NA,TGCGCCAGCAGCGGGGGCGGGAGTGCAGATGAGCAGTTCTTC,CASSGGGSADEQFF
NA,TRBJ1-5,TRBV29-1,TRBD1,TGCAGCGTGGGACAGGCGGGTCAGCCCCAGCATTTT,CSVGQAGQPQHF
NA,TRBJ1-5,TRBV18,NA,TGTGCCAGCTCACCAGAGGGGGGACAGCCCCAGCATTTT,CASSPEGGQPQHF
NA,TRBJ2-5,TRBV6-1,NA,TGTGCCAGCAGTGCTGGGGCGGCTTGGGAGACCCAGTACTTC,CASSAGAAWETQYF
NA,TRBJ1-2,TRBV29-1,NA,TGCAGCGTTAGACTTGACAGCACTAACTATGGCTACACCTTC,CSVRLDSTNYGYTF
NA,TRBJ1-2,TRBV19,NA,TGTGCCAGTACCCAGGTTGGGCAGAGTTATGGCTACACCTTC,CASTQVGQSYGYTF